This TCR beta chain was identified in a study of blood T cell repertoires in COVID-19. Looking at the study overall: From T cells, B-cell-depleted T cells, or PBMCs came the material, which was cDNA or gDNA.

Under the authors' procedure: Reference gene primer amplification yielded estimated nucleated cell counts. Using immunoSEQ multiplex PCR, the repertoire was profiled, and TCRdb retains in-frame clones only, with some absent. The V and J calls and clone size are taken from that table; D and trimming were inferred from the DNA. The sample holds some 150,000 clones, around nine tenths seen once. CDR1 and CDR2 from the germline V gene are MNHNY and SVGAGI (reference sequence). The V segment lost 5 bases and the J segment 8 bases; nucleotides outside the gene matches: 8. CDR3 length: 14 amino acids. The sequencing sample was made of peripheral blood. The receptor was derived from a human donor in a cohort sampled during active COVID-19. The chain has TRBV6-6 and TRBJ1-4; 7 bases fit TRBD1. In DNA form, the CDR3 reads TGTGCCAGCAGTCCCGGGACAGAATGGGAAAAACTGTTTTTT. Translating it yields CASSPGTEWEKLFF.